The 22 T cell receptor beta chains below come from one sample, sequenced in a study of T-cell reconstitution after alpha-beta-depleted transplantation in children. The TCRbeta library incorporated unique molecular identifiers. TCRdb re-called the PCR reads with MiXCR, one entry per CDR3 protein. Of over 70,000 distinct CDR3 sequences in the sample, over 9% were seen once. The sample was PBMCs from the stem cell graft donor, taken from the stem cell graft. These receptors all stem from a human donor who donated a stem cell graft to a child with inherited bone marrow failure.

Ten or more counts support this clonotype. One junction end does not reproduce the germline sequence, and a read error may be involved. The gene calls are TRBV9 and TRBJ1-6; no reliable D call. The CDR3 sequence is 15 residues long. Germline CDR1 SGDLS, CDR2 YYNGEE. The CDR3 sequence: CSSSVDAGFRTPLHF. The DNA of the CDR3 is TGTTCCAGCAGCGTAGACGCAGGATTTAGGACTCCCCTCCACTTT. Together with reference TRBV9 and TRBJ1-6, the CDR3 gives the full variable domain: DSGVTQTPKHLITATGQRVTLRCSPRSGDLSVYWYQQSLDQGLQFLIQYYNGEERAKGNILERFSAQQFPDLHSELNLSSLELGDSALYFCSSSVDAGFRTPLHFGNGTRLTVT.

V usage is TRBV5-6 and J usage is TRBJ2-7; D is undetermined. Germline CDR1 SGHDT, CDR2 YYEEEE. Trimming left V 0 bases short and J 3 bases short, with 7 bases between. The CDR3 runs 13 residues. CDR3 coding DNA: TGTGCCAGCAGCTTGGGCCAGATCTACGAGCAGTACTTC. Translating gives CASSLGQIYEQYF.

This clonotype has at least ten counts. The J gene is TRBJ2-3, the V gene TRBV18; a possible D gene is TRBD1 (6 bases). V lost 4 bases to trimming and J lost 1 base, with 18 bases between them. There are 17 residues in the CDR3. Germline values: CDR1 KGHSH, CDR2 LQKENI. The CDR3 bases are TGTGCCAGCTCACTTAAAGCAGGGGCGAGTGGCACAGATACGCAGTATTTT. Translation gives CASSLKAGASGTDTQYF.

In this sample, this clonotype turned up many times. The chain recombines TRBV30 with TRBJ2-7, with TRBD2 matching 8 bases. The germline V gene encodes CDR1 GTSNPN and CDR2 SVGIG (reference sequence). The CDR3 is 13 amino acids. After removal of 4 bases from V and 4 bases from J, the junction contained 6 bases not matched to a gene. The CDR3 sequence is CAWNVAGRYEQYF. DNA of the CDR3: TGTGCCTGGAATGTAGCGGGACGGTACGAGCAGTACTTC.

In its sample, this clonotype was seen many times. The chain recombines TRBV29-1 with TRBJ2-7; 9 nucleotides agree with TRBD1. The germline gives CDR1 SQVTM, CDR2 ANQGSEA. This CDR3 has 14 amino acids. CDR3 region: CSVTGTGLSYEQYF. CDR3 DNA sequence: TGCAGTGTTACCGGGACAGGGTTATCCTACGAGCAGTACTTC.

This clonotype came up a few times. A clone one base away is much larger, so this may be a read error. This chain connects TRBV2 to TRBJ2-5; D unclear. This CDR3 has 14 residues. Trimming shortened V by 4 bases and J by 4 bases, and 13 bases separated the two germline ends. Germline loops: CDR1 SNHLY, CDR2 FYNNEI. In DNA, the CDR3 is TGTGCCAGCAGTGGAGCGCTGTTAGGAGAGACCCAGTACTTC. Translation gives CASSGALLGETQYF.

The V gene is TRBV5-4, the J gene TRBJ2-5, with D possibly matching TRBD1 (6 bases). The V end was cut by 0 bases, the J end by 4 bases, with 7 bases between. This CDR3 is 13 amino acids long. From germline, CDR1 is SGHNT and CDR2 YYREEE (reference sequence). CDR3 residues: CASSLGGLETQYF. CDR3 nucleotides: TGTGCCAGCAGCTTGGGGGGGCTAGAGACCCAGTACTTC.

This clonotype appeared many times. This chain uses TRBV9 with TRBJ1-2; D unclear. CDR1 and CDR2 from the germline V gene are SGDLS and YYNGEE. V lost 1 base, J lost 4 bases, and 11 bases lay in between. The CDR3 extends over 14 amino acids. CDR3: CASSVYAEPYGYTF. In DNA form, the CDR3 reads TGTGCCAGCAGCGTATATGCCGAGCCCTATGGCTACACCTTC.

In its sample, this clonotype was seen many times. The chain uses TRBV7-9 and TRBJ2-3, with D unclear. Germline V gene lookup returns CDR1 SEHNR and CDR2 FQNEAQ (reference sequence). Trimming shortened V by 5 bases and J by 2 bases, and 11 bases separated the two germline ends. This CDR3 is built from 14 residues. Here the CDR3 DNA reads TGTGCCAGCAGCCAGCGAGCATACACAGATACGCAGTATTTT. Its protein is CASSQRAYTDTQYF. Based on the CDR3 plus reference TRBV7-9 and TRBJ2-3, the full variable domain is DTGVSQNPRHKITKRGQNVTFRCDPISEHNRLYWYRQTLGQGPEFLTYFQNEAQLEKSRLLSDRFSAERPKGSFSTLEIQRTEQGDSAMYLCASSQRAYTDTQYFGPGTRLTVL.

This clonotype was recorded at least ten times. This chain links TRBV7-2 with TRBJ1-1; D gene ambiguous. Germline CDR1 and CDR2: SGHTA and FQGNSA. This CDR3 has 14 residues. Trimming removed 6 bases at V and 4 bases at J, with 15 bases between. DNA of the CDR3: TGTGCCAGCAGTGTATCTCGGGCAGTCACTGAAGCTTTCTTT. Amino acid sequence: CASSVSRAVTEAFF.

This clonotype appeared many times. The chain has TRBV3-1 and TRBJ1-1; maybe TRBD1 (5 bases). V gave up 0 bases and J gave up 3 bases, with 8 bases separating them. From germline, CDR1 is LGHDT and CDR2 YNNKEL (reference sequence). The length of the CDR3 is 14 residues. CDR3 DNA: TGTGCCAGCAGCCAAGATAGGGGCTACACTGAAGCTTTCTTT. It codes for CASSQDRGYTEAFF.

This clonotype has a handful of counts. The genes are TRBV7-3 and TRBJ1-1, with 9 nucleotides matching TRBD1. The germline CDR1 and CDR2 sequences are SGHTA and FQGTGA. With 5 bases clipped from V and 4 bases from J, the junction kept 5 bases outside the gene matches. This CDR3 comprises 14 residues. This CDR3 is CASSATGGGTEAFF. Written as DNA, the CDR3 is TGTGCCAGCAGCGCGACAGGGGGGGGCACTGAAGCTTTCTTT.

This clonotype was detected many times. This rearrangement joins TRBV5-1 to TRBJ1-2; a possible D gene is TRBD1 (5 bases). This CDR3 is 15 amino acids long. V was cut by 4 bases and J by 4 bases, with 17 bases left in between. Germline CDR1 is SGHRS and CDR2 is YFSETQ. The CDR3 loop reads CASSPDSSETYGYTF. CDR3 bases: TGCGCCAGCAGCCCAGACAGTTCCGAAACCTATGGCTACACCTTC.

The V and J genes are TRBV7-2 and TRBJ2-7, with 8 bases fitting TRBD2. V was pared by 6 bases and J by 2 bases, with 6 bases of the junction left unmatched. The germline V gene has CDR1 SGHTA and CDR2 FQGNSA. This CDR3 is built from 14 residues. The CDR3 DNA follows: TGTGCCAGCAGGTTCACTAGCGGCACCTACGAGCAGTACTTC. It translates to CASRFTSGTYEQYF.

Worth noting for this clonotype: Here the CDR3 omits its conserved ending phenylalanine or tryptophan, so a read error is the likely source. V is TRBV11-3 and J is TRBJ2-3; D unclear. The CDR3 consists of 13 residues. The V end lost 1 base, the J end lost 5 bases, and 7 bases lay between the germline ends. Germline-derived CDR1 and CDR2 are SGHNT and YENEEA. The CDR3 spells CASSLGLGDTQYC. DNA for the CDR3: TGTGCCAGCAGCTTAGGATTGGGAGATACGCAGTATTGT.

This clonotype was seen only a few times. The J gene is TRBJ2-5, the V gene TRBV21-1; the table's D call, TRBD2, has no DNA check behind it. TRBV21-1 counts as a pseudogene. The CDR3 sequence is 15 residues long. The CDR3 sequence is CASSNLLAVQETQYF. The CDR3 DNA reads TGTGCCAGCAGCAACCTTCTAGCGGTTCAAGAGACCCAGTACTTC.

This clonotype was seen repeatedly, ten times or more. The rearrangement links TRBV4-2 to TRBJ2-7, with 8 bases that match TRBD1. The CDR3 covers 15 residues. Germline loops: CDR1 LGHNA, CDR2 YNFKEQ. The ends lost 0 bases at V and 2 bases at J; junction bases unmatched: 3. The CDR3 DNA follows: TGTGCCAGCAGCCAAGAGAGGACAGGGACCTACGAGCAGTACTTC. It specifies CASSQERTGTYEQYF.

This rearrangement joins TRBV4-1 to TRBJ2-1, with 7 bases aligning to TRBD2. Germline CDR1 reads MGHRA; CDR2 reads YSYEKL. J lost 0 bases, V lost 0 bases, and 11 bases had no gene match. The CDR3 covers 19 residues. The CDR3 loop is CASSQDRWSGIRSYNEQFF. CDR3 DNA: TGCGCCAGCAGCCAAGATCGCTGGAGCGGGATCCGCTCCTACAATGAGCAGTTCTTC.

By proportion, this clonotype is medium-sized. The V and J genes are TRBV4-3 and TRBJ1-2; possibly TRBD1 for D (6 bases). The CDR3 has 16 residues. V lost 0 bases, J lost 2 bases, and 13 bases lay in between. Germline CDR1 is LGHNA and CDR2 is YSLEER. The CDR3 region has the DNA TGCGCCAGCAGCCAAGAAAGGGGGATAAGGAACTATGGCTACACCTTC. Amino acid sequence: CASSQERGIRNYGYTF.

This clonotype was detected many times. The chain couples TRBV24-1 to TRBJ2-3; D tentatively fits TRBD1 or TRBD2 (5 bases each). The CDR3 is made up of 14 amino acids. The germline V gene has CDR1 KGHDR and CDR2 SFDVKD. Deletions cut 7 bases from V and 0 bases from J, with 10 bases between. The CDR3 DNA reads TGTGCCACCAGCGAGGGACGGAGCACAGATACGCAGTATTTT. This sequence encodes CATSEGRSTDTQYF.

This clonotype was counted only a few times. V and J are TRBV20-1 and TRBJ1-1; no clear D gene. Germline lookup yields CDR1 DFQATT and CDR2 SNEGSKA (reference sequence). The CDR3 has 13 amino acids. CDR3 sequence (DNA): TGCAGGGGATCTCCGGGCCTGAACACTGAAGCTTTCTTT. It translates to CRGSPGLNTEAFF.

V gene TRBV10-3 combines with J gene TRBJ2-7; weak D call: TRBD2 (5 bases). V lost 9 bases and J lost 0, with 9 bases in between. The CDR3 is 12 residues long. The germline V gene has CDR1 ENHRY and CDR2 SYGVKD. The CDR3 is CAIRDPSYEQYF. CDR3 nucleotide sequence: TGTGCCATACGGGATCCCTCCTACGAGCAGTACTTC.